Listed here are 22 T cell receptor beta chains from one sample, sequenced in a study of T cells in narcolepsy. Here immunoSEQ multiplex PCR was the method, and the copy in TCRdb shows in-frame clones only, minus some. Among about 40,000 clones, about 91% were seen once, and the ten largest hold more than 0.9%. The sequenced sample consisted of CD45RA- memory CD4+ T cells from PBMCs. The receptors here all came from a human donor with narcolepsy.

The rearrangement links TRBV11-3 to TRBJ2-7, with 7 positions matching TRBD2. J gave up 6 bases and V 5 bases, and 10 bases lay outside the gene matches. The CDR3 contains 14 residues. The germline CDR1 and CDR2 sequences are SGHNT and YENEEA. The DNA of the CDR3 is TGTGCCAGCAGCACTCAACGACTAGCTTTCGAGCAGTACTTC. Amino acid sequence: CASSTQRLAFEQYF.

The V gene is TRBV7-8, the J gene TRBJ1-1, with D maybe TRBD1 (5 bases). CDR3 length equals 15 residues. Germline assignment: CDR1 SGHVS and CDR2 FQNEAQ. Trimming took off 1 base at V and 1 base at J, with 10 bases between the two ends. The CDR3 DNA sequence: TGTGCCAGCAGCTTAGTCACAGGCCCGAACACTGAAGCTTTCTTT. Its protein is CASSLVTGPNTEAFF.

The J gene is TRBJ1-2, the V gene TRBV27; D gene ambiguous. The CDR3 has 14 residues. Germline V CDR1 and CDR2: MNHEY, SMNVEV (reference sequence). Trimming shortened V by 4 bases and J by 4 bases, and 13 bases separated the two germline ends. In DNA, the CDR3 is TGTGCCAGCAGTTCGAATAAGGAGGGCTATGGCTACACCTTC. Translation gives CASSSNKEGYGYTF.

This clone was picked up one time. The chain links TRBV2 to TRBJ1-5; TRBD1 matches 7 bases. The junction had 3 bases not matched to a gene; V was cut back by 6 bases and J by 1 base. The germline CDR1 and CDR2 sequences are SNHLY and FYNNEI. The CDR3 runs 14 residues. The CDR3 DNA reads as TGTGCCAGCAGACAGGGGTTGAGCAATCAGCCCCAGCATTTT. Translated, it gives CASRQGLSNQPQHF.

The rearrangement links TRBV18 to TRBJ1-1; 7 nucleotides align to TRBD1. The CDR3 runs 15 residues. Germline values: CDR1 KGHSH, CDR2 LQKENI. V lost 8 bases and J lost 5; bases outside the gene matches: 14. The CDR3 DNA sequence: TGTGCCAGCACAAGTGAAGGGGGCGGTAGAACTGAAGCTTTCTTT. It yields the protein CASTSEGGGRTEAFF. The whole variable domain, filled in from reference TRBV18 and TRBJ1-1, reads NAGVMQNPRHLVRRRGQEARLRCSPMKGHSHVYWYRQLPEEGLKFMVYLQKENIIDESGMPKERFSAEFPKEGPSILRIQQVVRGDSAAYFCASTSEGGGRTEAFFGQGTRLTVV.

The sample holds one count of this clone. The rearrangement joins TRBV5-1 to TRBJ2-7; D unresolved. Germline loops: CDR1 SGHRS, CDR2 YFSETQ. The V end lost 0 bases, the J end lost 6 bases, and 7 bases lay between the germline ends. The CDR3 loop spans 12 amino acids. The CDR3 DNA follows: TGCGCCAGCAGCTTGGACCTGGGCGAGCAGTACTTC. It encodes CASSLDLGEQYF.

The chain combines TRBV27 with TRBJ2-7; 7 bases match TRBD1. The CDR3 is 14 amino acids. Trimming removed 9 bases from V and 5 bases from J; junction bases left unmatched: 13. Per the germline V gene, CDR1 is MNHEY and CDR2 is SMNVEV (reference sequence). CDR3 in DNA: TGTGCCAGTAAAGTGCGACAGGGTTTCGACGAGCAGTACTTC. Translated: CASKVRQGFDEQYF.

The chain joins TRBV7-2 to TRBJ1-6; D might be TRBD1 (5 bases). The CDR3 has 13 amino acids. Trimming took off 5 bases at V and 9 bases at J, with 11 bases between the two ends. The germline V gene has CDR1 SGHTA and CDR2 FQGNSA. The CDR3 here is CASSQVGGSPLHF. The CDR3 bases are TGTGCCAGCAGCCAGGTTGGGGGTTCACCCCTCCACTTT.

This clone appeared once. The J gene is TRBJ2-4, the V gene TRBV11-2, with D unresolved. The germline gives CDR1 SGHAT, CDR2 FQNNGV. Trimming stripped 0 bases from V and 0 bases from J, with 3 bases between. The CDR3 contains 14 residues. The CDR3 coding sequence is TGTGCCAGCAGCTTAGACAGAGCCAAAAACATTCAGTACTTC. Translation gives CASSLDRAKNIQYF.

This clone was seen a handful of times. The chain couples TRBV28 to TRBJ1-5; TRBD1 agrees at 7 bases. This CDR3 is built from 15 residues. V was clipped by 5 bases and J by 6 bases; unmatched bases: 10. Germline-derived CDR1 and CDR2 are MDHEN and SYDVKM. Here the CDR3 DNA reads TGTGCCAGCAGTGGGGTTATAGGGGGCGTTCAGCCCCAGCATTTT. This gives the protein CASSGVIGGVQPQHF.

This sequence joins TRBV27 and TRBJ2-2, with no clear D. The CDR3 spans 16 residues. V was cut by 6 bases and J by 2 bases, with 16 bases left in between. The germline V gene encodes CDR1 MNHEY and CDR2 SMNVEV (reference sequence). The CDR3 protein is CASSPPRNANTGELFF. The CDR3 coding sequence is TGTGCCAGCAGCCCACCTCGGAATGCAAACACCGGGGAGCTGTTTTTT.

This clone appeared a single time. The gene calls are TRBV9 and TRBJ2-3; the D gene is possibly TRBD2 (5 bases). The V gene's germline CDR1 is SGDLS and CDR2 YYNGEE. V lost 0 bases and J 4 bases, leaving 9 bases between the germline ends. This CDR3 has 14 amino acids. CDR3 coding DNA: TGTGCCAGCAGCGTAGTGAGGGATGCAGATACGCAGTATTTT. It encodes CASSVVRDADTQYF.

V gene TRBV7-9 combines with J gene TRBJ2-1, with D possibly TRBD2 on 5 matching bases. This CDR3 is built from 12 residues. Germline CDR1 and CDR2: SEHNR and FQNEAQ (reference sequence). Trimming cost V 5 bases and J 15 bases, with 17 bases left between them. The CDR3, as DNA: TGTGCCAGCAGCCCTCCCCGGACTGATCCGTTCTTC. This codes for CASSPPRTDPFF. Full variable domain (missing parts from reference TRBV7-9 and TRBJ2-1): DTGVSQNPRHKITKRGQNVTFRCDPISEHNRLYWYRQTLGQGPEFLTYFQNEAQLEKSRLLSDRFSAERPKGSFSTLEIQRTEQGDSAMYLCASSPPRTDPFFGPGTRLTVL.

The genes are TRBV11-3 and TRBJ2-3; D might be TRBD1 or TRBD2, each matching 5 bases. The CDR3 is 15 amino acids. Germline V CDR1 and CDR2: SGHNT, YENEEA. V was shortened by 0 bases and J by 7 bases, with 14 bases between the two germline ends. CDR3 nucleotide sequence: TGTGCCAGCAGCTTAGATGTGGGGGAAACTCATACGCAGTATTTT. Its protein is CASSLDVGETHTQYF.

The V and J genes are TRBV6-5 and TRBJ1-3; D not certain. V lost 7 bases and J 1 base, leaving 11 bases between the germline ends. The V gene's germline CDR1 is MNHEY and CDR2 SVGAGI. CDR3 length: 14 amino acids. The CDR3 loop reads CASTPRGSGNTIYF. The CDR3 DNA sequence: TGTGCCAGCACCCCCAGAGGGTCTGGAAACACCATATATTTT.

The J gene is TRBJ1-1, the V gene TRBV6-5; no firm D call. Germline values: CDR1 MNHEY, CDR2 SVGAGI. The CDR3 extends over 13 amino acids. Trimming took 0 bases from V and 3 from J, leaving 5 bases between them. The CDR3 region is CASSYSKYTEAFF. The CDR3 coding sequence is TGTGCCAGCAGTTACTCGAAGTACACTGAAGCTTTCTTT.

The V and J genes are TRBV5-6 and TRBJ2-2; D gene uncertain. CDR3 size: 13 residues. Germline CDR1 SGHDT, CDR2 YYEEEE. V lost 5 bases to trimming and J lost 2 bases, with 7 bases between them. The CDR3, as DNA: TGTGCCAGCAGGGGCAGTAACACCGGGGAGCTGTTTTTT. This encodes CASRGSNTGELFF.

The chain links TRBV2 to TRBJ2-5, with D unclear. Germline V CDR1 and CDR2: SNHLY, FYNNEI. The CDR3 covers 15 residues. The V gene lost 4 bases and the J gene lost 2 bases, with 14 bases spanning the gap. CDR3 amino acids: CASSGALLKQETQYF. The DNA for the CDR3 is TGTGCCAGCAGTGGGGCCCTTTTGAAACAAGAGACCCAGTACTTC.

The J gene is TRBJ2-7, the V gene TRBV10-1, with 8 nucleotides matching TRBD2. Germline V lookup: CDR1 WNHNN, CDR2 SYGVQD (reference sequence). This CDR3 is 15 amino acids long. J gave up 2 bases and V 5 bases, and 8 bases lay outside the gene matches. Here the CDR3 reads CASSKGSGSAYEQYF. DNA of the CDR3: TGCGCCAGCAGTAAAGGGAGCGGGAGTGCCTACGAGCAGTACTTC.

V gene TRBV6-1 combines with J gene TRBJ2-7; either TRBD1 or TRBD2 may supply D (5 bases each). Germline CDR1 and CDR2: MNHNS and SASEGT. The CDR3 spans 13 residues. Trimming shortened V by 3 bases and J by 7 bases, and 13 bases separated the two germline ends. The CDR3 DNA reads TGTGCCAGCAGTGACAACCAGGGAGTGGAGCAGTACTTC. Translation: CASSDNQGVEQYF.

The J gene is TRBJ2-1, the V gene TRBV4-3; tentatively, D is TRBD1 (6 bases). Trimming stripped 0 bases from V and 2 bases from J, with 11 bases between. CDR3 length: 16 amino acids. Germline assignment: CDR1 LGHNA and CDR2 YSLEER. In DNA form, the CDR3 reads TGCGCCAGCAGCCAAGATCTAGGACAGCCCTACAATGAGCAGTTCTTC. As protein: CASSQDLGQPYNEQFF.

In its sample, this clone was seen a few times. V usage is TRBV9 and J usage is TRBJ1-5; D remains unclear. V shed 4 bases and J shed 3 bases, with 14 bases lying between them. Germline CDR1 is SGDLS and CDR2 is YYNGEE. CDR3 length equals 15 residues. In DNA, the CDR3 is TGTGCCAGCAGCCCCTTATTCGGGGACAATCAGCCCCAGCATTTT. Its translation: CASSPLFGDNQPQHF.